Presented here are 15 T cell receptor beta chains from one specimen sequenced in a study of metastatic and nonmetastatic thyroid tumors. All patients were treatment-naive before thyroid surgery. With MiXCR, TCRdb reprocessed the PCR reads. The sample contains around 25,000 clones, about a quarter of which appear only once. Sequences were obtained from blood. These receptors came from a female donor with papillary thyroid cancer or a benign thyroid nodule (not recorded which). Some clones in this sample may be carry-over from other donors' samples.

This clone showed up many times. The chain couples TRBV2 to TRBJ2-1, with 7 bases identical to TRBD1. Germline CDR1 and CDR2: SNHLY and FYNNEI. The CDR3 has 14 residues. Trimming at V came to 7 bases and at J to 4 bases, leaving 7 bases not matched to a gene. The CDR3 loop is CASKGQTLYNEQFF. In DNA, the CDR3 is TGTGCCAGCAAGGGACAGACCTTATACAATGAGCAGTTCTTC.

In its sample, this clone is medium-sized (0.01 to 0.1%). V and J are TRBV6-5 and TRBJ2-2; D uncertain. CDR3 length: 14 residues. Germline values: CDR1 MNHEY, CDR2 SVGAGI. Deletions cut 2 bases from V and 0 bases from J, with 4 bases between. CDR3 in amino acids: CASSYASNTGELFF. CDR3 DNA: TGTGCCAGCAGTTACGCATCGAACACCGGGGAGCTGTTTTTT.

The chain is built from TRBV30 and TRBJ2-5; weak D call: TRBD2 (6 bases). Germline V lookup: CDR1 GTSNPN, CDR2 SVGIG (reference sequence). V was cut by 5 bases and J by 5 bases, with 6 bases left in between. The CDR3 runs to 10 residues. Here the CDR3 reads CAWGGETQYF. In DNA form, the CDR3 reads TGTGCCTGGGGGGGGGAGACCCAGTACTTC.

The V and J genes are TRBV2 and TRBJ2-1; 10 bases agree with TRBD2. Germline-derived CDR1 and CDR2 are SNHLY and FYNNEI. Trimming removed 4 bases from V and 1 base from J; junction bases left unmatched: 16. The CDR3 extends over 20 amino acids. The CDR3 region has the DNA TGTGCCAGCAGTGCGTTGCCTATCTGGATAGCGGGAGGATCCTACAATGAGCAGTTCTTC. Amino acid sequence: CASSALPIWIAGGSYNEQFF.

By its share, this clone is medium-sized. The J gene is TRBJ2-7, the V gene TRBV6-5; D is perhaps TRBD2 (6 bases). The germline V and J ends were trimmed by 2 bases and 4 bases, with 15 bases remaining between them. CDR1 MNHEY and CDR2 SVGAGI come from the germline V gene. The CDR3 is made up of 15 amino acids. The CDR3 protein is CASSYPPGVGYEQYV. In DNA, the CDR3 is TGTGCCAGCAGTTACCCGCCGGGGGTCGGTTACGAGCAGTACGTC.

This chain uses TRBV5-1 with TRBJ2-7; a possible D gene is TRBD1 (5 bases). The CDR3 extends over 14 amino acids. The V gene lost 0 bases and the J gene lost 4 bases, with 11 bases spanning the gap. Germline V lookup: CDR1 SGHRS, CDR2 YFSETQ. CDR3 DNA sequence: TGCGCCAGCAGCTTGGTCCCAGGGCGGTACGAGCAGTACTTC. It is translated as CASSLVPGRYEQYF.

This chain uses TRBV20-1 with TRBJ1-1, with 10 positions matching TRBD1. The CDR3 extends over 16 amino acids. Germline loops: CDR1 DFQATT, CDR2 SNEGSKA (reference sequence). V was clipped by 0 bases and J by 2 bases; unmatched bases: 6. In DNA, the CDR3 is TGCAGTGCTAGAGATCGGACAGGGGGTTCTAACACTGAAGCTTTCTTT. Its translation: CSARDRTGGSNTEAFF.

There are many counts of this clone. Other DNA sequences in the same sample also yield this CDR3. The chain links TRBV18 to TRBJ2-1; TRBD1 matches at 7 bases. This CDR3 has 17 residues. Germline assignment: CDR1 KGHSH and CDR2 LQKENI. Germline trimming cut 3 bases from V and 0 bases from J; bases unmatched to any gene: 8. Written as DNA, the CDR3 is TGTGCCAGCTCACCTCCCCAGGGGGTCAGCTCCTACAATGAGCAGTTCTTC. It is translated as CASSPPQGVSSYNEQFF.

This clone was seen a handful of times. The J gene is TRBJ2-5, the V gene TRBV12-3 or TRBV12-4; D uncertain. This CDR3 region has 14 residues. Trimming removed 3 bases from V and 2 bases from J, with 10 bases in between. CDR3 nucleotide sequence: TGTGCCAGCAGTTTTGGGCGGATACAAGAGACCCAGTACTTC. Its protein product is CASSFGRIQETQYF.

This clone is labeled medium-sized. This sequence joins TRBV20-1 and TRBJ1-5; maybe TRBD1 (5 bases). V lost 0 bases and J lost 3, with 9 bases in between. Germline V CDR1 and CDR2: DFQATT, SNEGSKA (reference sequence). This CDR3 is built from 14 residues. The CDR3 bases are TGCAGTGCTAGAGATCCAGGGAACAATCAGCCCCAGCATTTT. Translated: CSARDPGNNQPQHF.

The V gene is TRBV15, the J gene TRBJ1-3; D is unclear. This CDR3 comprises 16 residues. Trimming took 0 bases from V and 2 from J, leaving 11 bases between them. Germline lookup yields CDR1 LNHNV and CDR2 YYDKDF (reference sequence). CDR3 nucleotides: TGTGCCACCAGCAGAGATCACCTAAGTACTGGAAACACCATATATTTT. Amino acids: CATSRDHLSTGNTIYF.

The genes are TRBV11-2 and TRBJ2-3; D ambiguous. V was clipped by 2 bases and J by 2 bases, with 8 bases between them. The CDR3 runs 14 residues. The germline V gene encodes CDR1 SGHAT and CDR2 FQNNGV. The CDR3 sequence: CASSLIGSTDTQYF. CDR3 bases: TGTGCCAGCAGCTTAATCGGCTCCACAGATACGCAGTATTTT.

This clone was recorded many times. The chain combines TRBV9 with TRBJ1-6; D may be TRBD1 (6 bases). V was trimmed by 6 bases and J by 4 bases, leaving 17 bases between them. There are 16 residues in the CDR3. CDR1 is SGDLS and CDR2 is YYNGEE in the germline V gene. As DNA, the CDR3 is TGTGCCAGCACTAAAGACGGGACATCGTATAATTCACCCCTCCACTTT. Protein product: CASTKDGTSYNSPLHF.

This clone was counted between two and nine times. Its ends do not fully match the called genes, so a read error is possible. The genes are TRBV6-1 and TRBJ1-5; D not certain. The CDR3 covers 14 residues. The germline V gene has CDR1 MNHNS and CDR2 SASEGT. This chain's CDR3 is CASSPQVGNQPQQF. The CDR3 nucleotides are TGTGCCAGCAGTCCCCAGGTGGGCAATCAGCCCCAGCAGTTT.

Comment on this clone: Without the conserved terminal phenylalanine or tryptophan, this CDR3 likely stems from a read error. The chain combines TRBV15 with TRBJ1-2; D not resolved. Trimming stripped 7 bases from V and 3 bases from J, with 15 bases between. The CDR3 has 14 residues. Germline loops: CDR1 LNHNV, CDR2 YYDKDF (reference sequence). CDR3 amino acids: CATISLRSYYGYTI. The CDR3 nucleotides are TGTGCCACCATCAGCCTTCGCAGCTACTATGGCTACACCATC.